The present T cell receptor beta chain was sequenced within a study of OX40 agonist ivuxolimab in advanced cancers. Points from the study as a whole: Certain nonresponders additionally had low normalized T-cell clonal expansion.

With 4 bases removed from V and 10 bases from J, the gap between germline ends came to 13 bases. Germline-derived CDR1 and CDR2 are LGHNA and YNFKEQ. There are 12 residues in the CDR3. Regarding this clone: What it binds is unknown.

The data were produced by immunoSEQ multiplex PCR, yet TCRdb's version contains in-frame clones alone and is incomplete. The table shows some 58,000 clones, with roughly nine tenths occurring only once. The TCR was taken from an adult with an advanced solid tumor such as melanoma, head and neck, liver or kidney cancer. The V gene is TRBV4-2, the J gene TRBJ1-1, with D uncertain. The source material was CD4+ or CD8+ T cells sorted from blood, sampled in a trial of the OX40 agonist ivuxolimab. The chain's CDR3 is CASSLDRHGAFF. CDR3 in DNA: TGTGCCAGCAGCCTTGATAGGCATGGAGCTTTCTTT.